The 10 T cell receptor beta chains given below trace back to one sample, sequenced in a study of OX40 agonist ivuxolimab in advanced cancers. Repertoires were generated with immunoSEQ multiplex PCR, while TCRdb's copy carries only in-frame clones and drops some. Of tens of thousands of clones in the sample, approximately 80% are singletons; the top ten hold less than 25%. The source was CD4+ or CD8+ T cells sorted from blood, collected in a trial of the OX40 agonist ivuxolimab. These receptors originate from an adult with an advanced solid tumor such as melanoma, head and neck, liver or kidney cancer.

The V call is TRBV7-9, the J call TRBJ2-2; a weak D match, TRBD1 (5 bases). The CDR3 loop spans 15 amino acids. V was clipped by 2 bases and J by 2 bases, with 9 bases between them. Germline V CDR1 and CDR2: SEHNR, FQNEAQ (reference sequence). CDR3 sequence (DNA): TGTGCCAGCAGCTTATTGACAGCTAACACCGGGGAGCTGTTTTTT. It encodes CASSLLTANTGELFF.

This chain connects TRBV7-9 to TRBJ2-2; D is unresolved. Germline V gives CDR1 SEHNR, CDR2 FQNEAQ (reference sequence). This CDR3 spans 15 amino acids. V was clipped by 2 bases and J by 6 bases, with 13 bases between them. The CDR3 loop is CASSLRAQGAGELFF. The DNA for the CDR3 is TGTGCCAGCAGCTTACGGGCCCAAGGAGCCGGGGAGCTGTTTTTT.

The chain is built from TRBV5-1 and TRBJ1-1; no definite D call. CDR3 length equals 14 residues. V was clipped by 4 bases and J by 4 bases, with 14 bases between them. Germline loops: CDR1 SGHRS, CDR2 YFSETQ. The chain's CDR3 is CASSDGRGFTEAFF. As DNA, the CDR3 is TGCGCCAGCAGCGACGGACGAGGTTTCACTGAAGCTTTCTTT.

J is TRBJ1-3 and V is TRBV7-6, with D perhaps matching TRBD1 (6 bases). The CDR3 has 16 residues. Per germline, CDR1 SGHVS and CDR2 FNYEAQ. V shed 5 bases and J shed 0 bases, with 14 bases lying between them. CDR3 amino acids: CASSPGHLSSGNTIYF. CDR3 sequence (DNA): TGTGCCAGCAGCCCGGGACATTTGAGCTCTGGAAACACCATATATTTT.

This sequence joins TRBV9 and TRBJ1-1; D is uncertain. Germline lookup yields CDR1 SGDLS and CDR2 YYNGEE. V shed 0 bases and J shed 11 bases, with 14 bases lying between them. The CDR3 has 13 amino acids. The CDR3 loop reads CASSVVFEAGAFF. Written as DNA, the CDR3 is TGTGCCAGCAGCGTAGTATTTGAGGCTGGGGCTTTCTTT.

The genes are TRBV7-8 and TRBJ2-2; 7 bases are shared with TRBD2. Germline trimming cut 2 bases from V and 2 bases from J; bases unmatched to any gene: 2. This CDR3 has 15 amino acids. The germline CDR1 and CDR2 sequences are SGHVS and FQNEAQ. The CDR3: CASSLSGDNTGELFF. The CDR3 DNA is TGTGCCAGCAGCTTAAGCGGGGATAACACCGGGGAGCTGTTTTTT.

The chain employs TRBV7-9 and TRBJ2-3, with D perhaps matching TRBD2 (6 bases). Germline CDR1 reads SEHNR; CDR2 reads FQNEAQ (reference sequence). Between the trimmed V and J ends, which lost 1 base and 5 bases, there was a span of 16 bases. CDR3 size: 16 residues. The CDR3 reads CASSLGIAVTVDTQYF. As DNA, the CDR3 is TGTGCCAGCAGCTTAGGTATAGCGGTTACGGTAGATACGCAGTATTTT. Together with reference TRBV7-9 and TRBJ2-3, the CDR3 gives the full variable domain: DTGVSQNPRHKITKRGQNVTFRCDPISEHNRLYWYRQTLGQGPEFLTYFQNEAQLEKSRLLSDRFSAERPKGSFSTLEIQRTEQGDSAMYLCASSLGIAVTVDTQYFGPGTRLTVL.

The chain recombines TRBV10-1 with TRBJ2-7; no definite D call. The CDR3 extends over 15 amino acids. Trimming left V 8 bases short and J 3 bases short, with 20 bases between. CDR1 and CDR2 from the germline V gene are WNHNN and SYGVQD (reference sequence). This chain's CDR3 is CASLPLPKTHYEQYF. The CDR3 nucleotides are TGCGCCAGCCTTCCCTTGCCCAAAACGCACTACGAGCAGTACTTC.

The chain is built from TRBV11-1 and TRBJ2-7, with 7 bases aligning to TRBD2. The CDR3 is 16 amino acids. Germline trimming cut 3 bases from V and 6 bases from J; bases unmatched to any gene: 14. Germline V gene lookup returns CDR1 SGHAT and CDR2 FQDESV (reference sequence). CDR3 sequence (DNA): TGTGCCAGCAGCTTTTCGAAGGCTAGCGGAGTCCGCGAGCAGTACTTC. Amino acids: CASSFSKASGVREQYF.

About this clone: Relative to the germline gene, one junction end is altered; a read error may explain this. The rearrangement uses TRBV30 and TRBJ2-7, with 8 bases aligning to TRBD2. Germline V gives CDR1 GTSNPN, CDR2 SVGIG (reference sequence). The CDR3 spans 12 residues. In DNA, the CDR3 is TGCGCCGTGAGGCGGGGGGCTGGCGAGCAGTACTTC. Its translation: CAVRRGAGEQYF.